This T cell receptor beta chain comes out of a study of cytomegalovirus exposure and HLA in healthy donors. Study-level results: Researchers reported that three CMV-associated chains were confirmed in vitro as CMV antigen-specific. In a later analysis, TCR association rates varied by HLA locus: DRB1 most, HLA-C fewest.

The primer mix had 60 Vbeta and 13 Jbeta primers. Sequencing was performed with immunoSEQ multiplex PCR; in TCRdb, only in-frame clones are kept and a portion is missing. Among about 40,000 clones, 86% were seen once, and the ten largest hold more than 9.5%. Details on this clone: Its antigen is still unknown.

V lost 2 bases, J lost 5 bases, and 6 bases stayed unmatched. This CDR3 is 15 amino acids long. Per the germline V gene, CDR1 is SGHDN and CDR2 is FVKESK. The chain has TRBV14 and TRBJ2-7; 10 bases match TRBD2. The sample taken for sequencing was PBMCs. The sequence was collected from a woman aged 40 to 50 in good health and CMV-seropositive. As DNA, the CDR3 is TGTGCCAGCAGCCAATCGCTAGCGGGGGTTCACGAGCAGTACTTC. Translation gives CASSQSLAGVHEQYF. Drawing the rest from reference TRBV14 and TRBJ2-7, the complete variable domain is EAGVTQFPSHSVIEKGQTVTLRCDPISGHDNLYWYRRVMGKEIKFLLHFVKESKQDESGMPNNRFLAERTGGTYSTLKVQPAELEDSGVYFCASSQSLAGVHEQYFGPGTRLTVT.